This is a list of T cell receptor beta chains from one sample in a study of technical replicates of blood from several donors. This table comes from immunoSEQ multiplex PCR, and its TCRdb copy is limited to in-frame clones, with some not included. The sample comprises 85,000 to 100,000 clones, 90% to 95% of which are singletons, and 0.26% rests with the top ten. The sequenced material came from T cells isolated from PBMCs. These TCRs come from a human donor in good health. CDR3s include the opening cysteine and the closing phenylalanine or tryptophan. A D gene is named only where the DNA matches it firmly. A row's size may be missing; if present it is once, few, many or a size class.

V	D	size	J	CDR3	DNA
TRBV4-1	TRBD2	once	TRBJ2-1	CASSQDLAGRIGDEQFF	TGCGCCAGCAGCCAAGATCTAGCGGGACGGATAGGCGATGAGCAGTTCTTC
TRBV6-1	-	-	TRBJ1-2	CASSDWLAGYGYTF	TGTGCCAGCAGTGATTGGCTAGCGGGCTATGGCTACACCTTC
TRBV6-5	TRBD2	-	TRBJ2-7	CASTLLAGSSYEQYF	TGTGCCAGCACCCTACTAGCGGGAAGCTCCTACGAGCAGTACTTC
TRBV4-2	-	once	TRBJ1-6	CASSQAGHPGHHF	TGTGCCAGCAGCCAAGCGGGCCACCCAGGGCACCACTTT
TRBV10-1	TRBD1	-	TRBJ1-1	CASSETTGWNTEAFF	TGCGCCAGCAGTGAGACGACAGGGTGGAACACTGAAGCTTTCTTT
TRBV28	-	once	TRBJ2-3	CASSHYMGGTGQERYF	TGTGCCAGCAGTCACTATATGGGGGGGACGGGACAGGAGCGGTATTTT
TRBV7-3	-	-	TRBJ1-1	CASSPTVMNTEAFF	TGTGCCAGCAGCCCGACAGTAATGAACACTGAAGCTTTCTTT
TRBV5-1	-	-	TRBJ2-3	CASSPQIGGYMADTQYF	TGCGCCAGCAGCCCACAAATCGGGGGTTATATGGCAGATACGCAGTATTTT
TRBV29-1	-	-	TRBJ2-5	CSGESWETQYF	TGCAGCGGAGAAAGCTGGGAGACCCAGTACTTC
TRBV4-2	-	-	TRBJ2-7	CASSQVSDTYEQYF	TGTGCCAGCAGCCAAGTAAGTGACACCTACGAGCAGTACTTC
TRBV19	-	-	TRBJ2-6	CASTPVAGLSGANVLTF	TGTGCCAGTACCCCGGTGGCAGGCCTCTCTGGGGCCAACGTCCTGACTTTC
TRBV7-6	TRBD2	-	TRBJ2-3	CASSLAPWGSGGLTDTQYF	TGTGCCAGCAGCTTAGCCCCGTGGGGTAGCGGGGGCCTCACAGATACGCAGTATTTT
TRBV5-6	-	-	TRBJ2-3	CASSFLRTSTDTQYF	TGTGCCAGCAGCTTCCTACGGACTAGCACAGATACGCAGTATTTT
TRBV28	TRBD1	-	TRBJ2-6	CASSSPQGQFLGANVLTF	TGTGCCAGCAGTTCCCCCCAGGGACAGTTTCTTGGGGCCAACGTCCTGACTTTC
TRBV5-1	-	once	TRBJ1-2	CASSLAPRERNYGYTF	TGCGCCAGCAGCTTGGCGCCGAGAGAGAGAAACTATGGCTACACCTTC
TRBV5-1	-	-	TRBJ2-7	CASSLGVLARSSYEQYF	TGCGCCAGCAGCTTGGGGGTACTAGCCCGAAGCTCCTACGAGCAGTACTTC
TRBV2	TRBD1	-	TRBJ1-6	CASRSDRADSPLHF	TGTGCCAGCAGATCGGACAGGGCTGATTCACCCCTCCACTTT